Listed below are T cell receptor beta chains from one sample, sequenced in a study of human T cells and chemical hapten exposure. TCRdb recomputed calls from the RACE reads with MiXCR, one row per CDR3 protein. The sample gives 350,000 to 400,000 distinct CDR3 sequences, roughly 4.6% of which show up once; just over 2.5% is in the top ten. The material sequenced was whole blood, taken in connection with sensitization to the hapten diphenylcyclopropenone (DPC). Receptors were obtained from a woman aged 45 to 65 with alopecia areata. Some clones in this sample may be carry-over from other donors' samples. Each CDR3 is given with its conserved first and last residue. D genes are given only for firm matches. Size is stated for part of the rows, as once, few or many counts, or as a class when the clone is expanded.

V	D	J	size	DNA	CDR3
TRBV7-2	.	TRBJ2-7	few	TGTGCCAGCAGCCCAGGAGCAGGCTACGAGCAGTACTTC	CASSPGAGYEQYF
TRBV28	.	TRBJ2-7	many	TGTGCCAGCACCCCTCCGGGGGCCCTTTACGAGCAGTACTTC	CASTPPGALYEQYF
TRBV6-5	.	TRBJ2-3	few	TGTGCCAGCAGCCCCGGGATAGGCCCAGATACGCAGTATTTT	CASSPGIGPDTQYF
TRBV6-5	TRBD1	TRBJ1-4	many	TGTGCCAGCAGTTACTCAGGACAGGCCATGTTAGGGGAAAAACTGTTTTTT	CASSYSGQAMLGEKLFF
TRBV10-3	.	TRBJ2-3	many	TGTGCCACCGGAAACCAGGCGGGTAGCACAGATACGCAGTATTTT	CATGNQAGSTDTQYF
TRBV4-2	TRBD1	TRBJ1-1	.	TGTGCCAGCAGCCAAGCGACAGGGGCTACCGGGACTGAAGCTTTCTTT	CASSQATGATGTEAFF
TRBV12-3/TRBV12-4	.	TRBJ1-4	many	TGTGCCAGCAGTTTTTCGGGGGGCTCTAATGAAAAACTGTTTTTT	CASSFSGGSNEKLFF
TRBV27	.	TRBJ2-1	many	TGTGCCAGCAGTCTAAGGGGGGCCGACAATGAGCAGTTCTTC	CASSLRGADNEQFF
TRBV7-9	TRBD2	TRBJ2-5	.	TGTGCCAGCAGCCTCTACCGGACTAGCGGGGAGGAGACCCAGTACTTC	CASSLYRTSGEETQYF
TRBV15	.	TRBJ1-5	many	TGTGCCACCAGCAGGGCTACAGGAAGCAATCAGCCCCAGCATTTT	CATSRATGSNQPQHF
TRBV9	TRBD2	TRBJ2-1	many	TGTGCCAGCAGCCCCGGGACTAGAGCCTACAATGAGCAGTTCTTC	CASSPGTRAYNEQFF
TRBV6-5	TRBD1	TRBJ2-7	many	TGTGCCAGCAGCGAGACAGGGGTCGAGCAGTACTTC	CASSETGVEQYF
TRBV7-2	.	TRBJ2-1	few	TGTGCCAGCAGCTTACAACTAGTAACAGAGCAGTTCTTC	CASSLQLVTEQFF
TRBV27	TRBD1	TRBJ2-7	many	TGTGCCAGCAGTCCCCCTAGGGGGCGGCCCTACGAGCAGTACTTC	CASSPPRGRPYEQYF
TRBV29-1	.	TRBJ2-1	many	TGCAGCGTTCTCGGACAGAGTCGCTACAATGAGCAGTTCTTC	CSVLGQSRYNEQFF
TRBV7-9	.	TRBJ2-2	many	TGTGCCAGCCCCGGGGATGGGAGCACCGGGGAGCTGTTTTTT	CASPGDGSTGELFF
TRBV4-1	.	TRBJ2-3	many	TGCGCCAGCAGCCAAGACACGCCTGCAGCGCAGTATTTT	CASSQDTPAAQYF
TRBV27	TRBD1	TRBJ1-1	few	TGTGCCAGCAGTCCGTTTCCCTTGACAGGGGAGGACACTGAAGCTTTCTTT	CASSPFPLTGEDTEAFF
TRBV4-3	.	TRBJ2-3	many	TGCGCCAGCAGCCGGAGAGCAGGCCCAGATACGCAGTATTTT	CASSRRAGPDTQYF
TRBV20-1	TRBD2	TRBJ2-3	.	TGCAGTGCTAATGGACTAGCGGGAGGCCGTTTAATAGATACGCAGTATTTT	CSANGLAGGRLIDTQYF
TRBV3-1	.	TRBJ2-1	many	TGTGCCAGCAGCCAAGCGGCTAGATCTAATGAGCAGTTCTTC	CASSQAARSNEQFF
TRBV7-6	.	TRBJ2-7	many	TGTGCCAGCAGCTTAGAACAGGCAGGGGCCCCCCGGGAGCAGTACTTC	CASSLEQAGAPREQYF
TRBV11-2	TRBD1	TRBJ1-2	many	TGTGCCAGCAGCTGGGGACAGGATTATGGCTACACCTTC	CASSWGQDYGYTF
TRBV6-6	.	TRBJ1-1	many	TGTGCCAGCAGTCCCAGGGCGACAGCTTGGGACACTGAAGCTTTCTTT	CASSPRATAWDTEAFF
TRBV7-9	TRBD1	TRBJ2-2	.	TGTGCCAGCAGATACCCGGGACAGGGTGACACCGGGGAGCTGTTTTTT	CASRYPGQGDTGELFF
TRBV7-9	.	TRBJ1-1	few	TGTGCCAGCAGCGCTGGACACCTTAACACTGAAGCTTTCTTT	CASSAGHLNTEAFF
TRBV5-1	TRBD1	TRBJ2-7	many	TGCGCCAGCAGCCCTGACAGGGGGTACGTCGAGCAGTACTTC	CASSPDRGYVEQYF
TRBV2	TRBD1	TRBJ2-4	few	TGTGCCAGCAGTCGGACAGGCGGGATTCAGTACTTC	CASSRTGGIQYF
TRBV30	.	TRBJ1-5	.	TGTGCCTGGAGTAGAGGGGGAGGTCAGCCCCAGCATTTT	CAWSRGGGQPQHF
TRBV29-1	.	TRBJ1-1	.	TGCAGCGTTGGAGAGGGTAGGAGCACTGAAGCTTTCTTT	CSVGEGRSTEAFF
TRBV2	.	TRBJ2-5	many	TGTGCCAGCATTCAAGGGGGGGAAGGGACCCAGTACTTC	CASIQGGEGTQYF
TRBV7-6	.	TRBJ1-5	.	TGTGCCAGCAGCTTAGTCGGGGGTTTAAGCAATCAGCCCCAGCATTTT	CASSLVGGLSNQPQHF
TRBV28	.	TRBJ2-3	few	TGTGCCAGCAACCTCCCGGGAGATACGCAGTATTTT	CASNLPGDTQYF
TRBV7-2	TRBD1	TRBJ1-2	few	TGTGCCAGCAGCCGGGCCCGTGACAGGGGTCTATATGGCTACACCTTC	CASSRARDRGLYGYTF
TRBV4-2	.	TRBJ1-5	many	TGTGCCAGCAGCCAAGATCTAGACAGCCTTTGGCCCCAGCATTTT	CASSQDLDSLWPQHF
TRBV27	TRBD1	TRBJ1-4	few	TGTGCCAGCAGTCGGGGGCAGGGGGGCGCGTCTAATGAAAAACTGTTTTTT	CASSRGQGGASNEKLFF
TRBV29-1	TRBD2	TRBJ2-7	many	TGCAGCGCGGCCCTGGGCGGGAGAAGCTCCTACGAGCAGTACTTC	CSAALGGRSSYEQYF
TRBV6-1	.	TRBJ2-7	many	TGTGCCAGCAGTGAAGGCTTTGGGACTGAATACGGCGAGCAGTACTTC	CASSEGFGTEYGEQYF
TRBV5-6	TRBD1	TRBJ1-5	.	TGTGCCAGCAGCTCTGGACAGGGATTTGGCAATCAGCCCCAGCATTTT	CASSSGQGFGNQPQHF
TRBV5-1	TRBD2	TRBJ2-3	.	TGCGCCAGCAGCCCCCGGGGGGGGCTGGATACGCAGTATTTT	CASSPRGGLDTQYF
TRBV27	.	TRBJ1-1	few	TGTGCCAGCAGGGGCGATGGTGGGGCGGAAGCTTTCTTT	CASRGDGGAEAFF
TRBV7-9	TRBD1	TRBJ2-5	many	TGTGCCAGCAGCTTGACACAGGGGACGGGCGAGACCCAGTACTTC	CASSLTQGTGETQYF
TRBV20-1	.	TRBJ2-1	few	TGCAGTGCTAGAGATCGGGTGGCGGCGGGCCACAATGAGCAGTTCTTC	CSARDRVAAGHNEQFF
TRBV10-3	.	TRBJ2-7	many	TGTGCCATCAGCGTCGGGTCCTACGAGCAGTACTTC	CAISVGSYEQYF
TRBV28	TRBD1	TRBJ2-3	many	TGTGCCAGCAGTCCCACCGGGACAGAAGAGGATACGCAGTATTTT	CASSPTGTEEDTQYF
TRBV20-1	.	TRBJ1-2	many	TGCAGTGCTAGAGACGAGGGGGACTATGGCTACACCTTC	CSARDEGDYGYTF
TRBV4-3	TRBD2	TRBJ2-7	many	TGCGCCAGCAGCCAAGGAAGTTCCGGGGGGTCCGAGCAGTACTTC	CASSQGSSGGSEQYF
TRBV6-1	TRBD2	TRBJ2-5	many	TGTGCCAGCAGTCGTCCTAGCGGTCCGCGAGAGACCCAGTACTTC	CASSRPSGPRETQYF